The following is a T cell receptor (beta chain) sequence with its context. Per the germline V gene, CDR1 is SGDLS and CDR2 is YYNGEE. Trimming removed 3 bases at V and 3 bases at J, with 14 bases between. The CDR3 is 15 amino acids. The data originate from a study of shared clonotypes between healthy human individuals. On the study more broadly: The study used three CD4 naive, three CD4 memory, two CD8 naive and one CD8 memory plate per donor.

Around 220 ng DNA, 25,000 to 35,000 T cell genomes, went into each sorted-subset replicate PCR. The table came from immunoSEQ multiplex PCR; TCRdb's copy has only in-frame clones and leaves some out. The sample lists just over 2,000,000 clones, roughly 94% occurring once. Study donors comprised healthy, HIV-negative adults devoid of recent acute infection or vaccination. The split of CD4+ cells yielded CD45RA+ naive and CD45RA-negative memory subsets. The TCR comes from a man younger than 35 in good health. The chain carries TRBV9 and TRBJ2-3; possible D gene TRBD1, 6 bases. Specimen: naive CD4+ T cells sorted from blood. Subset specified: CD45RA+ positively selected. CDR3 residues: CASSGTGHYTDTQYF. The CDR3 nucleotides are TGTGCCAGCAGCGGAACGGGACACTATACAGATACGCAGTATTTT.